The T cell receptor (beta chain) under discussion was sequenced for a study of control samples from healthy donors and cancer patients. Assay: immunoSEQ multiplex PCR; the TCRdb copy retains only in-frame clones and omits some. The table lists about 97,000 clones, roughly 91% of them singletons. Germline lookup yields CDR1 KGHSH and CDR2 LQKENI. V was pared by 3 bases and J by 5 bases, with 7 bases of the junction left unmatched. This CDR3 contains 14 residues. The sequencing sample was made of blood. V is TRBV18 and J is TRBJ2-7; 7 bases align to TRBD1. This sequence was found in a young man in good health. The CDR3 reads CASSPKTGAHEQYF. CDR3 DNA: TGTGCCAGCTCACCCAAAACAGGGGCCCACGAGCAGTACTTC. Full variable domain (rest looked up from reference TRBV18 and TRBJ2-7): NAGVMQNPRHLVRRRGQEARLRCSPMKGHSHVYWYRQLPEEGLKFMVYLQKENIIDESGMPKERFSAEFPKEGPSILRIQQVVRGDSAAYFCASSPKTGAHEQYFGPGTRLTVT.